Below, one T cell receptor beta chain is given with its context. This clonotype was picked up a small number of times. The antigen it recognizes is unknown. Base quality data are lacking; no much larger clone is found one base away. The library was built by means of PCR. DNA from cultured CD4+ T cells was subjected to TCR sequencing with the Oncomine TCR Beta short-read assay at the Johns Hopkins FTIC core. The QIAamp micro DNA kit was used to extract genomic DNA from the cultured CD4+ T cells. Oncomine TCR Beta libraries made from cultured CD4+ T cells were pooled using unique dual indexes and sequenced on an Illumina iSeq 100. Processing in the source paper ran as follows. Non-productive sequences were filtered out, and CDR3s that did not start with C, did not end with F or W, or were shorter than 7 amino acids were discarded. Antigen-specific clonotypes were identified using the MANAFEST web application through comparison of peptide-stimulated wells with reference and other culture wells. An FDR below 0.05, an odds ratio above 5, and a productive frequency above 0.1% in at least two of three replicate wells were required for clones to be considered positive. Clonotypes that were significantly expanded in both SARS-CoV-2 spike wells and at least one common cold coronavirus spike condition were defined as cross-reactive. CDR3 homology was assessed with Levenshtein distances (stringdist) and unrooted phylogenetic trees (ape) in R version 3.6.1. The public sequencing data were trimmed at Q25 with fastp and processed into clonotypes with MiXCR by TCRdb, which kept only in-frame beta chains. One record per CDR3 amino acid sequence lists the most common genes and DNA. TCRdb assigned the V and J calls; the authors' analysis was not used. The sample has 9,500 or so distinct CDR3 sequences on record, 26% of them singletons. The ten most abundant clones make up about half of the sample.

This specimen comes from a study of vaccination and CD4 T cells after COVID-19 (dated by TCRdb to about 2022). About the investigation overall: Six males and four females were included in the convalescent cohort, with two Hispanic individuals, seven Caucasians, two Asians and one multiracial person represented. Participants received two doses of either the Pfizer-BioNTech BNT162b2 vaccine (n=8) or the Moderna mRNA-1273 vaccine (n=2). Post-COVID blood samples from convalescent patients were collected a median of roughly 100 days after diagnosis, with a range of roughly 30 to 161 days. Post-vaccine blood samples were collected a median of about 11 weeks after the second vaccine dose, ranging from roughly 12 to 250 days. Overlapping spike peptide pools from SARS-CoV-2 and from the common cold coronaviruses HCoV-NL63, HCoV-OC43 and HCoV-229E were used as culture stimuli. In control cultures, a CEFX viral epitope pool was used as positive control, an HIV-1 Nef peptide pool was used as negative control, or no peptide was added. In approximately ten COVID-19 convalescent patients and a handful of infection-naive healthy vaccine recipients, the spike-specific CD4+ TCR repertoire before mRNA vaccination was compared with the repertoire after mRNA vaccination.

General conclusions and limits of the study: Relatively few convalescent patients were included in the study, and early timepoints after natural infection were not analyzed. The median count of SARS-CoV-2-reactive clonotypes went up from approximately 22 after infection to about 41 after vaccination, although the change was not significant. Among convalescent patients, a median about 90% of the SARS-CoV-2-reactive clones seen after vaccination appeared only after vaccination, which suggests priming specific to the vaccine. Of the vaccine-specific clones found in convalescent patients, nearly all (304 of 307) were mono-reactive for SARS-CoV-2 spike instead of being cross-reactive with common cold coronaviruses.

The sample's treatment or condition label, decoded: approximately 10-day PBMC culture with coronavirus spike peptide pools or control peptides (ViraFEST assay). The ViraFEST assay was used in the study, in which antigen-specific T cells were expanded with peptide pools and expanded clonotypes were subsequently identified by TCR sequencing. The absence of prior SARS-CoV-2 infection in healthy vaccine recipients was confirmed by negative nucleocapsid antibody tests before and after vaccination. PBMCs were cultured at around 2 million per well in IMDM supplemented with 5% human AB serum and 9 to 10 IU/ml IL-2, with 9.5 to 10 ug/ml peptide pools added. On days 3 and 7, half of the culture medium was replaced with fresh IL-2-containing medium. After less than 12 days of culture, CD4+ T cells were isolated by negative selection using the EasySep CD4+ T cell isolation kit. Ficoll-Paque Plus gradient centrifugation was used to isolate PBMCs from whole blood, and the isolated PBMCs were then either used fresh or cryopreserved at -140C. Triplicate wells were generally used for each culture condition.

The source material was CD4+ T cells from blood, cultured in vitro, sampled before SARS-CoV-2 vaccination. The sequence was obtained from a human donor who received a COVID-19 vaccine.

The CDR3 loop reads CASTEPVGNTIYF. The DNA sequence follows: TGTGCCTCCACCGAGCCTGTCGGAAACACCATATATTTT. The receptor chain draws on TRBV30 and TRBJ1-3; no confident D gene assignment can be made. V and J lose 7 bases and 4 bases, and a span of 14 bases separates them. The germline V gene (reference sequence) supplies CDR1 GTSNPN and CDR2 SVGIG. From cysteine to phenylalanine, the CDR3 is 13 amino acids long. Only the CDR3 region is kept as DNA, spanning 39 bases read in frame from base 1.